This paragraph reports one TCR beta chain. There is no known antigen for this receptor. No much larger clonotype is one base removed from it; base qualities were not supplied. Interpreted using the paper, the treatment or condition label stands for: approximately nine-day PBMC culture with coronavirus spike peptide pools or control peptides (ViraFEST assay). The ViraFEST assay was used in the study, in which antigen-specific T cells were expanded with peptide pools and expanded clonotypes were subsequently identified by TCR sequencing. Negative nucleocapsid antibody tests before and after vaccination confirmed that the healthy vaccine recipients had no prior SARS-CoV-2 infection. Each well held 1.5 million to 2.5 million PBMCs cultured with around 10 ug/ml peptide pools in IMDM containing around 4.5% human AB serum and around 10 IU/ml IL-2. On days 3 and 7, half of the culture medium was replaced with fresh IL-2-containing medium. Once the cells had been in culture for about 10 days, the EasySep CD4+ T cell isolation kit was used to isolate CD4+ T cells by negative selection. Ficoll-Paque Plus gradient centrifugation was used to isolate PBMCs from whole blood, and the isolated PBMCs were then either used fresh or cryopreserved at -140C. In general, triplicate wells were set up for every culture condition.

Library preparation used PCR. TCR sequencing of DNA from cultured CD4+ T cells used the Oncomine TCR Beta short-read assay at the Johns Hopkins FTIC core. The QIAamp micro DNA kit was used to extract genomic DNA from the cultured CD4+ T cells. Oncomine TCR Beta libraries from cultured CD4+ T cells were pooled using unique dual indexes and sequenced on an Illumina iSeq 100. The paper's processing steps were these. Non-productive sequences were removed, and CDR3s that did not start with C, did not end with F or W, or were shorter than 7 amino acids were discarded. Antigen-specific clonotypes were identified with the MANAFEST web application by comparing peptide-stimulated wells with reference and other culture wells. To be called positive, a clone needed an FDR below 0.05, an odds ratio above 5, and a productive frequency above 0.1% in at least two of three replicate wells. Clonotypes that were significantly expanded in both SARS-CoV-2 spike wells and at least one common cold coronavirus spike condition were defined as cross-reactive. Using R version 3.6.1, CDR3 homology was evaluated through Levenshtein distances (stringdist) along with unrooted phylogenetic trees (ape). TCRdb reworked the public reads: Q25 trimming with fastp, MiXCR clone assembly, productive beta chains retained. All rows with the same CDR3 protein become a single entry with the most common DNA and genes. For this entry, the V and J calls and clone size follow TCRdb and not the study's own pipeline. The sample contains about 23,000 distinct CDR3 sequences, approximately 67% of them found a single time. The ten largest clonotypes hold about 20% of the sample.

These data belong to a study of vaccination and CD4 T cells after COVID-19 (dated by TCRdb to 2022 to 2024). Background on the whole study: The convalescent cohort included six males and four females, with two Hispanic individuals, seven Caucasians, two Asians and one multiracial person. Post-vaccine blood samples were taken a median of roughly 75 days after the second vaccine dose, with a range of roughly 13 to 250 days. In control cultures, a CEFX viral epitope pool was used as positive control, an HIV-1 Nef peptide pool was used as negative control, or no peptide was added. Post-COVID blood samples were collected from convalescent patients a median of around 100 days after diagnosis, with a range of about 35 to 170 days. For stimulating the cultures, overlapping spike peptide pools were used, derived from SARS-CoV-2 as well as from the common cold coronaviruses HCoV-NL63, HCoV-OC43 and HCoV-229E. Participants received two doses of either the Pfizer-BioNTech BNT162b2 vaccine (n=8) or the Moderna mRNA-1273 vaccine (n=2). In under twelve COVID-19 convalescent patients and a few infection-naive healthy vaccine recipients, researchers compared the spike-specific CD4+ TCR repertoire from before mRNA vaccination with the repertoire from after.

Results the study describes overall, beyond this receptor: The median number of SARS-CoV-2-reactive clonotypes rose from about 19 after infection to about 40 after vaccination, but the change was not significant. Nearly all vaccine-specific clones in convalescent patients (304 of 307) were mono-reactive for SARS-CoV-2 spike rather than cross-reactive with common cold coronaviruses. The number of convalescent patients in the study was relatively small, and the study did not examine early timepoints following natural infection. Among convalescent patients, a median around 86% of the SARS-CoV-2-reactive clones seen after vaccination appeared only after vaccination, which suggests priming specific to the vaccine.

The CDR3 measures 16 amino acids from cysteine to phenylalanine. Kept here is only the CDR3 DNA, which spans 48 bases and is read in frame from base 1. Clipping removes 6 bases from V and 3 bases from J, with 11 as the unmatched junction base count. The source material was CD4+ T cells from blood, cultured in vitro, sampled after SARS-CoV-2 vaccination. This receptor was identified in a human donor who received a COVID-19 vaccine. The chain is made from TRBV12-3 or TRBV12-4 and TRBJ2-5; TRBD1 agrees with 9 junctional bases. The sequenced DNA: TGTGCCAGCAGCCCTCCACGGACAGGGGCTAAAGAGACCCAGTACTTC. Its translation reads: CASSPPRTGAKETQYF.